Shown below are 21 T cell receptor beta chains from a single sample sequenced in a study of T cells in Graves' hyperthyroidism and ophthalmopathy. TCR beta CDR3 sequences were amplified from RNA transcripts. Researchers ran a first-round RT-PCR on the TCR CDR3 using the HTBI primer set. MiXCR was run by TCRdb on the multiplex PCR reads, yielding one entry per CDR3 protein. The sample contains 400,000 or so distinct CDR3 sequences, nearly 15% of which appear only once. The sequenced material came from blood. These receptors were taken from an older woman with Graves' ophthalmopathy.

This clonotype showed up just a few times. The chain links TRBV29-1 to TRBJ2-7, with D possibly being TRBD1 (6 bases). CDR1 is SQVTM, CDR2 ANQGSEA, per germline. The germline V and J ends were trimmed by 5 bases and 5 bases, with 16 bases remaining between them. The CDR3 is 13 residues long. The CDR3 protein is CSVQGHGGDEQYF. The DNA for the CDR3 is TGCAGCGTTCAAGGCCATGGGGGCGACGAGCAGTACTTC.

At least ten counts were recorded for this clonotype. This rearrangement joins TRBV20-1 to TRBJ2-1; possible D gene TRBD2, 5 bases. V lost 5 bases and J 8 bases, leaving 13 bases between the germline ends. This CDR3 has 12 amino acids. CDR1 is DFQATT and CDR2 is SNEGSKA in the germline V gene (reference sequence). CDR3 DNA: TGCAGTGCTGCACTAATGCGGGATGAGCAGTTCTTC. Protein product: CSAALMRDEQFF.

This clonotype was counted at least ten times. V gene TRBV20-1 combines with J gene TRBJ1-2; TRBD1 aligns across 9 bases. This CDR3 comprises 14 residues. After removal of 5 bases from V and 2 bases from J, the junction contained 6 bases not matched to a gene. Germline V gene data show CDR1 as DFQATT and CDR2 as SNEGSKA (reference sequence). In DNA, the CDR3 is TGCAGTGCTGAAGAGGGGACAGGGAACTATGGCTACACCTTC. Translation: CSAEEGTGNYGYTF.

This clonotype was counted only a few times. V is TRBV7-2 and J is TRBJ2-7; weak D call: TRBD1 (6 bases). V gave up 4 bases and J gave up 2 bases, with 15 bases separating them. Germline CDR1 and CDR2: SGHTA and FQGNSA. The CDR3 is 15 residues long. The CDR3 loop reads CASSYMASGAYEQYF. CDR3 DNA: TGTGCCAGCAGCTACATGGCGTCAGGGGCCTACGAGCAGTACTTC.

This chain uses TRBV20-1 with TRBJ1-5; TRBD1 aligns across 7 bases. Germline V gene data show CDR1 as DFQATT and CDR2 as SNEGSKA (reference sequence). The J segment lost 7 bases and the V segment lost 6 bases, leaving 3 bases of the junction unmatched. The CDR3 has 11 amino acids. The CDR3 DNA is TGCAGTGCCCAGGGGGGCCAGCCCCAGCATTTT. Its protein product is CSAQGGQPQHF.

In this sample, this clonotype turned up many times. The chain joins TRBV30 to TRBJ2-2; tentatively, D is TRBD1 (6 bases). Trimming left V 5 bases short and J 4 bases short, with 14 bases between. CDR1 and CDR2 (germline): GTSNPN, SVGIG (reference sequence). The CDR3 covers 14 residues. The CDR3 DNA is TGTGCCTGGGGGGGCCGCCTTGTCACCGGGGAGCTGTTTTTT. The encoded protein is CAWGGRLVTGELFF.

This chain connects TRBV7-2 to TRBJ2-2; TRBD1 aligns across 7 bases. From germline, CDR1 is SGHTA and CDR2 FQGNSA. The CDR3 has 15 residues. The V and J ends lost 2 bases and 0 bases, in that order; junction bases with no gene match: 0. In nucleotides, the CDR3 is TGTGCCAGCAGCTTACAGGGGGCGAACACCGGGGAGCTGTTTTTT. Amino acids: CASSLQGANTGELFF.

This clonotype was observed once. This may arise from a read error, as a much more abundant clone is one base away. CDR3 amino acids: CAGSYLIEGKNIQYF. The DNA for the CDR3 is TGTGCCGGCAGTTACCTAATTGAAGGCAAAAACATTCAGTACTTC. This rearrangement joins TRBV2 to TRBJ2-4; no clear D. Per the germline V gene, CDR1 is SNHLY and CDR2 is FYNNEI. The CDR3 is 15 amino acids.

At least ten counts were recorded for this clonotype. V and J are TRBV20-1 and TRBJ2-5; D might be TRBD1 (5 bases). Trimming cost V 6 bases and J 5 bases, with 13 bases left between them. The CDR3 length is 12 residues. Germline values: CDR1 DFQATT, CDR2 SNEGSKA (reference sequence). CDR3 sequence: CSAFPGRETQYF. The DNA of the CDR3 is TGCAGTGCCTTCCCAGGGCGCGAGACCCAGTACTTC.

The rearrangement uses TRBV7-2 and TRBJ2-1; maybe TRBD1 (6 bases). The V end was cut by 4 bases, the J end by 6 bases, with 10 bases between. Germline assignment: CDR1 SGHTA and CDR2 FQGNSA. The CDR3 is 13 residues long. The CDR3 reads CASSWGRVNEQFF. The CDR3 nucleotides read TGTGCCAGCAGCTGGGGGCGTGTCAATGAGCAGTTCTTC. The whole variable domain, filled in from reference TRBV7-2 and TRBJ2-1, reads GAGVSQSPSNKVTEKGKDVELRCDPISGHTALYWYRQSLGQGLEFLIYFQGNSAPDKSGLPSDRFSAERTGGSVSTLTIQRTQQEDSAVYLCASSWGRVNEQFFGPGTRLTVL.

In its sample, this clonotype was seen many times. The CDR3 reads CASSYSGDRGRPNEQFF. CDR3 sequence (DNA): TGTGCCAGCAGTTACTCAGGGGACAGGGGGCGCCCCAATGAGCAGTTCTTC. V gene TRBV6-5 combines with J gene TRBJ2-1; 12 bases map to TRBD1. The CDR3 length is 17 residues. Looked up from germline, CDR1 is MNHEY and CDR2 is SVGAGI. J lost 6 bases, V lost 0 bases, and 6 bases had no gene match.

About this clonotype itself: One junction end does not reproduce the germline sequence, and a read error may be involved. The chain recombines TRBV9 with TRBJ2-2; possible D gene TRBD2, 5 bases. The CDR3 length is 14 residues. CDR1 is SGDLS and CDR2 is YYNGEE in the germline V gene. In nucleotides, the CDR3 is TGTGCCAGCAGCGGAGGGCCTTCGGCCGGGGAGCTGCTTTTT. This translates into CASSGGPSAGELLF.

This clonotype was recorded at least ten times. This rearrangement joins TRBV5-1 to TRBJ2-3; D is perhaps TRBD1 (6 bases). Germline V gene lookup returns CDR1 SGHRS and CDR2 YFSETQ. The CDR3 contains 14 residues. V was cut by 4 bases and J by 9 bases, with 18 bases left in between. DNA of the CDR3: TGCGCCAGCAGCACGGCTGGGGGCTGGGAGACGCAGTATTTT. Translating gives CASSTAGGWETQYF.

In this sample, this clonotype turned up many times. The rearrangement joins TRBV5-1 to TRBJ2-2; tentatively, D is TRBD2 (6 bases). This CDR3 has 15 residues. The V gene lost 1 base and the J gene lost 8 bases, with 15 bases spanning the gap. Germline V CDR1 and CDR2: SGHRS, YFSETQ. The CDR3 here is CASSLRSVGLGELFF. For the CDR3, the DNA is TGCGCCAGCAGCTTGAGAAGCGTCGGACTAGGGGAGCTGTTTTTT. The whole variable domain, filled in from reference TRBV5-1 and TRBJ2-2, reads KAGVTQTPRYLIKTRGQQVTLSCSPISGHRSVSWYQQTPGQGLQFLFEYFSETQRNKGNFPGRFSGRQFSNSRSEMNVSTLELGDSALYLCASSLRSVGLGELFFGEGSRLTVL.

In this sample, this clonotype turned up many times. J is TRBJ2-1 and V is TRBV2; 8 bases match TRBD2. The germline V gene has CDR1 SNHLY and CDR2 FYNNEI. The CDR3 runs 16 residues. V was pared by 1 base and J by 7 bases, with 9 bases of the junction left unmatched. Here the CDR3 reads CASSEERSGSRNEQFF. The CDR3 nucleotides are TGTGCCAGCAGTGAAGAACGAAGCGGGAGTAGAAATGAGCAGTTCTTC. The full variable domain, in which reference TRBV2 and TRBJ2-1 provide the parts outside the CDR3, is EPEVTQTPSHQVTQMGQEVILRCVPISNHLYFYWYRQILGQKVEFLVSFYNNEISEKSEIFDDQFSVERPDGSNFTLKIRSTKLEDSAMYFCASSEERSGSRNEQFFGPGTRLTVL.

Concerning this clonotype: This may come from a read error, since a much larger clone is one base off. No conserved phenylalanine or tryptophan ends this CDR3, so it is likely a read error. The CDR3 DNA follows: TGTGCCAGCAGTTCCGCTAGCGGGAGAGGGAATATCGAGCAGTTCTCC. This codes for CASSSASGRGNIEQFS. The V gene is TRBV2, the J gene TRBJ2-1; 10 positions match TRBD2. From germline, CDR1 is SNHLY and CDR2 FYNNEI. This CDR3 has 16 amino acids. The J segment lost 10 bases and the V segment lost 5 bases, leaving 14 bases of the junction unmatched.

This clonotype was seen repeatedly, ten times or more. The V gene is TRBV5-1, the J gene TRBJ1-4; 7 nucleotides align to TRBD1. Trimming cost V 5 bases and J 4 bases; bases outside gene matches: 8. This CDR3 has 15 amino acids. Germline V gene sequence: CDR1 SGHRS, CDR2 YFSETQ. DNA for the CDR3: TGCGCCAGCAGTAATTCCGGGACAGTTAATGAAAAACTGTTTTTT. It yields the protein CASSNSGTVNEKLFF.

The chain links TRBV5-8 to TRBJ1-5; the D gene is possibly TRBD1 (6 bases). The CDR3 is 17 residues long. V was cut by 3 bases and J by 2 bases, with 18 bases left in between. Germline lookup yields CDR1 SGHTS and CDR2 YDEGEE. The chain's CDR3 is CASSSRRTDWGNQPQHF. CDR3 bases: TGTGCCAGCAGCTCAAGGCGGACAGATTGGGGCAATCAGCCCCAGCATTTT.

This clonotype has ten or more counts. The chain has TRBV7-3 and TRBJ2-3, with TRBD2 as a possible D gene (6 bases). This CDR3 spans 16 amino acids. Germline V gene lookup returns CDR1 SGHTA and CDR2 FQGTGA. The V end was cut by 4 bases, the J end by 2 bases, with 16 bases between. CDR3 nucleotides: TGTGCCAGCAGCTCAGGGAGGCGATGGGACACAGATACGCAGTATTTT. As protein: CASSSGRRWDTDTQYF.

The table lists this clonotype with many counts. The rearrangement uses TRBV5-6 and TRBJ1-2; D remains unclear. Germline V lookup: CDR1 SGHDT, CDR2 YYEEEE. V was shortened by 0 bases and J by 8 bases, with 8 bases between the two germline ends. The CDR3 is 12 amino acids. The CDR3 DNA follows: TGTGCCAGCAGCTTGGTCACGGGGGGCTACACCTTC. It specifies CASSLVTGGYTF. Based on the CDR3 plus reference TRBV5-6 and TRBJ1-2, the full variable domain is DAGVTQSPTHLIKTRGQQVTLRCSPKSGHDTVSWYQQALGQGPQFIFQYYEEEERQRGNFPDRFSGHQFPNYSSELNVNALLLGDSALYLCASSLVTGGYTFGSGTRLTVV.

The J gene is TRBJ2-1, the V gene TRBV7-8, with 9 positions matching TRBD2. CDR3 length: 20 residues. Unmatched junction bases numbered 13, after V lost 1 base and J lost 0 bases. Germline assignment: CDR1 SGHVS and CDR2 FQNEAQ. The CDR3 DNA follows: TGTGCCAGCAGCTTAGTGCCACCGGGACTAGCCTCGAGCTCCTACAATGAGCAGTTCTTC. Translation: CASSLVPPGLASSSYNEQFF.